The source of this TCR beta chain is a study of T cells after yellow fever vaccination. Study-level results: FACS-sorted repertoires could harbor abundant contaminating bulk-population clonotypes.

The ends were cut back, 4 bases at V and 7 bases at J, with 11 bases in the middle. CDR1 is SQVTM and CDR2 is ANQGSEA in the germline V gene. CDR3 length: 12 residues. One entry per CDR3 protein results from TCRdb running MiXCR on the 5' RACE reads. Among about 510,000 distinct CDR3 sequences, around a fifth were seen once, and the ten largest hold around 16%. A remark on this clonotype: As yet, its antigen is unknown.

The sample here was PBMCs, taken less than 25 days after the first yellow fever vaccination. J is TRBJ2-1 and V is TRBV29-1; D call uncertain. The receptor was isolated from a man aged 18 to 29 who received the YFV17D yellow fever vaccine. This chain's CDR3 is CSVVGPQNEQFF. The CDR3 region has the DNA TGCAGCGTTGTAGGGCCACAGAATGAGCAGTTCTTC.